These 5 T cell receptor beta chains were all obtained from the same sample, sequenced in a study of T-cell reconstitution after alpha-beta-depleted transplantation in children. The TCRbeta library was prepared with unique molecular identifiers. TCRdb reprocessed the PCR reads with MiXCR, giving one entry per CDR3 protein. In the table there are around 450,000 distinct CDR3 sequences, around 16% of which are singletons. The specimen was PBMCs, mostly from graft donor cells, collected 360 days after TCRalphabeta/CD19-depleted stem cell transplant. Receptors originate from a boy less than two years old who had a stem cell transplant for Wiskott-Aldrich syndrome, so the T cells may come from the graft donor.

This clonotype was observed a few times. The CDR3 sequence: CSVVPSAGTQYF. The CDR3 nucleotides read TGCAGCGTTGTCCCTAGCGCGGGTACGCAGTATTTT. This chain joins TRBV29-1 and TRBJ2-3; possibly TRBD2 for D (6 bases). Per germline, CDR1 SQVTM and CDR2 ANQGSEA. The CDR3 is 12 residues long. Trimming cost V 4 bases and J 8 bases, with 13 bases left between them.

This clonotype was seen only a few times. Here the CDR3 DNA reads TGCGCCAGCAGCTTGGCCGTAGCGGGAGCTTCCTACGAGCAGTACTTC. Encoded protein: CASSLAVAGASYEQYF. This rearrangement joins TRBV5-1 to TRBJ2-7, with 9 positions matching TRBD2. Germline CDR1 reads SGHRS; CDR2 reads YFSETQ. This CDR3 spans 16 amino acids. Trimming at V came to 0 bases and at J to 1 base, leaving 5 bases not matched to a gene.

The chain carries TRBV13 and TRBJ2-1; D gene ambiguous. The CDR3 covers 17 residues. The germline CDR1 and CDR2 sequences are PRHDT and FYEKMQ (reference sequence). V was cut by 2 bases and J by 0 bases, with 14 bases left in between. This CDR3 reads CASSLLPKSLSYNEQFF. In DNA, the CDR3 is TGTGCCAGCAGCTTACTCCCCAAGTCGCTCTCCTACAATGAGCAGTTCTTC. Full variable domain (missing parts from reference TRBV13 and TRBJ2-1): AAGVIQSPRHLIKEKRETATLKCYPIPRHDTVYWYQQGPGQDPQFLISFYEKMQSDKGSIPDRFSAQQFSDYHSELNMSSLELGDSALYFCASSLLPKSLSYNEQFFGPGTRLTVL.

In this sample, this clonotype turned up a few times. The chain links TRBV7-2 to TRBJ1-2, with D possibly being TRBD1 (6 bases). Looked up from germline, CDR1 is SGHTA and CDR2 is FQGNSA. The CDR3 sequence is 13 residues long. V was cut by 5 bases and J by 3 bases, with 10 bases left in between. The DNA of the CDR3 is TGTGCCAGCAGCCTAGGGGGAGACTATGGCTACACCTTC. Its protein is CASSLGGDYGYTF.

This clonotype has just a few counts. The chain carries TRBV13 and TRBJ1-5; D gene uncertain. V was trimmed by 5 bases and J by 4 bases, leaving 6 bases between them. This CDR3 is 12 amino acids long. Germline V gives CDR1 PRHDT, CDR2 FYEKMQ (reference sequence). As DNA, the CDR3 is TGTGCCAGCAGCCCTATAAATCAGCCCCAGCATTTT. Translation: CASSPINQPQHF.